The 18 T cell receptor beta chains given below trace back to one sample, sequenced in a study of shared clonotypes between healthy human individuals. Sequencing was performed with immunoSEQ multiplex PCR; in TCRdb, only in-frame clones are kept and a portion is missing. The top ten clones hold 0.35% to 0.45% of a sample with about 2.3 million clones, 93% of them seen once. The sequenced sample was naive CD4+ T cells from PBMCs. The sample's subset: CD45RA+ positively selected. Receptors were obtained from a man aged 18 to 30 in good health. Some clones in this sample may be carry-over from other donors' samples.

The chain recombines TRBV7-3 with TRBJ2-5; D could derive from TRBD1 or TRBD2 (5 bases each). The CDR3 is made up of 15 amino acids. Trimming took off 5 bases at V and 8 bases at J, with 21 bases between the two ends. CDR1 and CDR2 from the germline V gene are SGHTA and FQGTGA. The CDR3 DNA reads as TGTGCCAGCAGCCAACGTGGTGGGCAGGGAGTAACCCAGTACTTC. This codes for CASSQRGGQGVTQYF.

The CDR3 here is CAWQKGQVFNEQFF. The CDR3 bases are TGTGCCTGGCAAAAGGGACAGGTTTTCAATGAGCAGTTCTTC. This sequence joins TRBV30 and TRBJ2-1; TRBD1 matches 8 bases. The CDR3 is 14 residues long. The V gene's germline CDR1 is GTSNPN and CDR2 SVGIG (reference sequence). Trimming took 5 bases from V and 6 from J; bases not matched to a gene: 9.

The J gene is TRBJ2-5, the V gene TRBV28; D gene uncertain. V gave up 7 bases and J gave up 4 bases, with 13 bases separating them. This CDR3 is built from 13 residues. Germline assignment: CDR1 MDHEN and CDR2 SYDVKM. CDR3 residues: CASNPIKVETQYF. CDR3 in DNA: TGTGCCAGCAATCCCATCAAGGTAGAGACCCAGTACTTC.

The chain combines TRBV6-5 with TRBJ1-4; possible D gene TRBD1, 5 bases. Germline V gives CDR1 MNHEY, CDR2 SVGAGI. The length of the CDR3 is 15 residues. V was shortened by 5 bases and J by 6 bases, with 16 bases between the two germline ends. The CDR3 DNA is TGTGCCAGCAGTCCTCAGCAAGGAGGGGATGAAAAACTGTTTTTT. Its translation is CASSPQQGGDEKLFF.

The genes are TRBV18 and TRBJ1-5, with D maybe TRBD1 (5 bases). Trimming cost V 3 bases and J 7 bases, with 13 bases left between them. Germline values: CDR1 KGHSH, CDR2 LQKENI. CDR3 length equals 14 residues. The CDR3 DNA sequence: TGTGCCAGCTCACCGACAGAGGTGAGACAGCCCCAGCATTTT. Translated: CASSPTEVRQPQHF.

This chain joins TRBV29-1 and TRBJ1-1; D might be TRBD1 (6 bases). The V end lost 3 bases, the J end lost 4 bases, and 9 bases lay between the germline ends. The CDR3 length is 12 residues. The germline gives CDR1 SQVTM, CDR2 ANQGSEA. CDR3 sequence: CSVEAGVTEAFF. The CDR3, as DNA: TGCAGCGTTGAGGCAGGGGTCACTGAAGCTTTCTTT.

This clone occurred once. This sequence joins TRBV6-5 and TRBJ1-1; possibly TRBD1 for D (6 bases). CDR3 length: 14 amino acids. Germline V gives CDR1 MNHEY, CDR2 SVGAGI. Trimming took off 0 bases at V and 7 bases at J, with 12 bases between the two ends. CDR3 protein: CASSYSAGAGEAFF. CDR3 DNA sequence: TGTGCCAGCAGTTACTCAGCAGGGGCGGGTGAAGCTTTCTTT.

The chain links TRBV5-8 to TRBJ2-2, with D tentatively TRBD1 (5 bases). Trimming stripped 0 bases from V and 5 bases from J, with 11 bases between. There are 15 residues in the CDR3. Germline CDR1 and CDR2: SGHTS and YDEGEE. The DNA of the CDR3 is TGTGCCAGCAGCTTGGGTTCAGGGAAAACCGGGGAGCTGTTTTTT. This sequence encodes CASSLGSGKTGELFF. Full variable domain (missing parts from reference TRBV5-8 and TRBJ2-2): EAGVTQSPTHLIKTRGQQATLRCSPISGHTSVYWYQQALGLGLQFLLWYDEGEERNRGNFPPRFSGRQFPNYSSELNVNALELEDSALYLCASSLGSGKTGELFFGEGSRLTVL.

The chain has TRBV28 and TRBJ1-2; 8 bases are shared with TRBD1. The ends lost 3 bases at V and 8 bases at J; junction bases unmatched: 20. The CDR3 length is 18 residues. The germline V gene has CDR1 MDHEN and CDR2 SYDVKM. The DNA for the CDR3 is TGTGCCAGCAGTTTGGAGATCAGGGGGCAGGGTTATCGGAGAGGCTACACCTTC. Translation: CASSLEIRGQGYRRGYTF.

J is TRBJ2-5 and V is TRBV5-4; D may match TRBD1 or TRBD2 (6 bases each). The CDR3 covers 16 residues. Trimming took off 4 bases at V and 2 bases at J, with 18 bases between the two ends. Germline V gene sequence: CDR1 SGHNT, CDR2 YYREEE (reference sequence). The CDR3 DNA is TGTGCCAGCAGCCCCAAAGGGGGGAACAGTCAAGAGACCCAGTACTTC. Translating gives CASSPKGGNSQETQYF.

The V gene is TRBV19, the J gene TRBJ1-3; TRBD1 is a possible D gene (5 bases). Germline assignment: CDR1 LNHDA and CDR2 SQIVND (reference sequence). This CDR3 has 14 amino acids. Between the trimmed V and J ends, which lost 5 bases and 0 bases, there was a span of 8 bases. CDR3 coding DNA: TGTGCCAGTAGTCTGGGGGGCTCTGGAAACACCATATATTTT. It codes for CASSLGGSGNTIYF.

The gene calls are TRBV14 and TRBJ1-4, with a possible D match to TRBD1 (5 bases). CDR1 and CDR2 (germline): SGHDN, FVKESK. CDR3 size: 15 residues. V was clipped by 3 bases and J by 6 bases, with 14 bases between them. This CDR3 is CASSHWGRDDEKLFF. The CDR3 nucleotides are TGTGCCAGCAGCCATTGGGGCAGGGATGATGAAAAACTGTTTTTT. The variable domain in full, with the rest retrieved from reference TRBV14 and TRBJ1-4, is EAGVTQFPSHSVIEKGQTVTLRCDPISGHDNLYWYRRVMGKEIKFLLHFVKESKQDESGMPNNRFLAERTGGTYSTLKVQPAELEDSGVYFCASSHWGRDDEKLFFGSGTQLSVL.

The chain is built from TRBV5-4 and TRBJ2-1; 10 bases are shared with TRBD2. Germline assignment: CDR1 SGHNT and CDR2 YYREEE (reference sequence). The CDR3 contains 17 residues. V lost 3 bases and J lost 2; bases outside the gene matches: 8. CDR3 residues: CASSWYGTSVTYNEQFF. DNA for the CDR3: TGTGCCAGCAGCTGGTATGGGACTAGCGTAACCTACAATGAGCAGTTCTTC.

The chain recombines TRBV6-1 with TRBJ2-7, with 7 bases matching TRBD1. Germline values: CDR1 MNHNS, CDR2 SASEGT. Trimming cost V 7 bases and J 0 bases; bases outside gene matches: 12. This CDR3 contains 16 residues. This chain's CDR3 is CASTDAGTEASYEQYF. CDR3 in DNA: TGTGCCAGCACTGACGCCGGGACAGAGGCCTCCTACGAGCAGTACTTC.

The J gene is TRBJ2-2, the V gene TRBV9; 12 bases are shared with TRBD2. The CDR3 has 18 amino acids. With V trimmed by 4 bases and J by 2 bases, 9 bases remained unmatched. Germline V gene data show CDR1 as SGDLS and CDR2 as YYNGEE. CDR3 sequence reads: CASSSRLAGAGNTGELFF. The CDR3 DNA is TGTGCCAGCAGCTCCAGACTAGCGGGGGCGGGAAACACCGGGGAGCTGTTTTTT. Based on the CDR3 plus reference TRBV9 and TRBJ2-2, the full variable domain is DSGVTQTPKHLITATGQRVTLRCSPRSGDLSVYWYQQSLDQGLQFLIQYYNGEERAKGNILERFSAQQFPDLHSELNLSSLELGDSALYFCASSSRLAGAGNTGELFFGEGSRLTVL.

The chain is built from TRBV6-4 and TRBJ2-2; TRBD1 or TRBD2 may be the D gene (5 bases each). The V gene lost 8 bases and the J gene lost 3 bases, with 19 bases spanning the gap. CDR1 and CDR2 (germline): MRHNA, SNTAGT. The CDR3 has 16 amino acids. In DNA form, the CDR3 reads TGTGCCAGCGGGTGGGGGTTTGGTCCTGACACCGGGGAGCTGTTTTTT. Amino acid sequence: CASGWGFGPDTGELFF.

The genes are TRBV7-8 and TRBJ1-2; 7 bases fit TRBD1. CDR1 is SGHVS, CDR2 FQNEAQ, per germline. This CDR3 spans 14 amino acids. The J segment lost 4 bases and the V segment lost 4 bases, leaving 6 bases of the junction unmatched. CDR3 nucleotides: TGTGCCAGCAGCTCCCCAGGGGGATTCTATGGCTACACCTTC. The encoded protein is CASSSPGGFYGYTF.

The CDR3 DNA is TGTGCCAGCAGTGAGGGAGTCCTGGGCGAGCAGTACTTC. Translating gives CASSEGVLGEQYF. This chain links TRBV25-1 with TRBJ2-7, with TRBD2 as a possible D gene (5 bases). V was cut by 3 bases and J by 6 bases, with 12 bases left in between. Per the germline V gene, CDR1 is MGHDK and CDR2 is SYGVNS. This CDR3 is 13 amino acids long.